This is a list of T cell receptor beta chains from one sample in a study of cytomegalovirus exposure and HLA in healthy donors. Sequencing was performed with immunoSEQ multiplex PCR; in TCRdb, only in-frame clones are kept and a portion is missing. The sample has approximately 120,000 clones; roughly 71% are singletons. Specimen: PBMCs. The receptors here all came from a woman aged 45-60 years in good health and CMV-seropositive. CDR3s include the opening cysteine and the closing phenylalanine or tryptophan. A D gene is named only where the DNA matches it firmly. Rows may omit the clone size; those that give it use once, few, many or a size class.

NA TRBJ1-5 TRBV28 NA TGTGCCAGCAGGTCGCGCCAGGGCTTGGTTCAGCCCCAGCATTTT CASRSRQGLVQPQHF
NA TRBJ2-5 TRBV5-1 TRBD1 TGCGCCAGCAGCTTCCAACAGGGGATGGGCCAAGAGACCCAGTACTTC CASSFQQGMGQETQYF
NA TRBJ1-6 TRBV6-5 NA TGTGCCAGCAGTTACGGCAGCAGGGCGAAATATTCACCCCTCCACTTT CASSYGSRAKYSPLHF
NA TRBJ1-5 TRBV5-5 NA TGTGCCAGCAGCGACCGAAAGTTACAGGGAGGCAATCAGCCCCAGCATTTT CASSDRKLQGGNQPQHF
NA TRBJ2-3 TRBV5-1 TRBD2 TGCGCCAGCAGCTTGTTACTAGCGGATACAGATACGCAGTATTTT CASSLLLADTDTQYF
NA TRBJ1-6 TRBV14 TRBD1 TGTGCCAGCAGCCCAAGGACAGGTTTGAATTCACCCCTCCACTTT CASSPRTGLNSPLHF
NA TRBJ1-1 TRBV6-1 TRBD1 TGTGCCAGCAGAAGGCCGGGACAGGGAAACACTGAAGCTTTCTTT CASRRPGQGNTEAFF
NA TRBJ1-5 TRBV27 TRBD1 TGTGCCAGCAGCCGACCCGAGGACAGGGGGATCCCCCAGCATTTT CASSRPEDRGIPQHF
NA TRBJ2-5 TRBV27 NA TGTGCCAGCAGTCCCGGTCGGGGTTCTGAGACCCAGTACTTC CASSPGRGSETQYF
NA TRBJ2-2 TRBV5-1 NA TGCGCCAGCACATTTTCATGGGGCCCGAACACCGGGGAGCTGTTTTTT CASTFSWGPNTGELFF
NA TRBJ2-3 TRBV4-3 NA TGCGCCAGCAGCCAAACGGCACAGGATACGCAGTATTTT CASSQTAQDTQYF
NA TRBJ2-4 TRBV7-9 NA TGTGCCAGCAGCCCTCCTTGGCAGGGGCTAGCCAAAAACATTCAGTACTTC CASSPPWQGLAKNIQYF
NA TRBJ2-3 TRBV9 TRBD2 TGTGCCAGCAGCGGACGGACTAGCGCGGTCCCAAGCACAGATACGCAGTATTTT CASSGRTSAVPSTDTQYF
few TRBJ2-5 TRBV29-1 NA TGCAGCGTTGGACTACTTCAAGAGACCCAGTACTTC CSVGLLQETQYF
NA TRBJ2-6 TRBV18 TRBD1 TGTGCCAGCTCATCGGGACAGGGGGCTGGGGCCAACGTCCTGACTTTC CASSSGQGAGANVLTF
NA TRBJ2-2 TRBV10-3 TRBD2 TGTGCCATCAGCGACCAACTAGCGGTAAACACCGGGGAGCTGTTTTTT CAISDQLAVNTGELFF
NA TRBJ2-5 TRBV11-2 NA TGTGCCAGCAGCTTAGCTAGCAAAGAGACCCAGTACTTC CASSLASKETQYF
NA TRBJ1-2 TRBV4-1 NA TGCGCCAGCAGCCAAGTTGGGCAGGGAACCTCAACTTACTATGGCTACACCTTC CASSQVGQGTSTYYGYTF
few TRBJ1-1 TRBV2 NA TGTGCCAGCAGTGATGAGGAGACTGAAGCTTTCTTT CASSDEETEAFF
NA TRBJ2-5 TRBV11-2 TRBD2 TGTGCCAGCAGCTTAGATCTGGCGGGGGGGCGAGAGACCCAGTACTTC CASSLDLAGGRETQYF
once TRBJ2-2 TRBV10-2 NA TGCGCCAGCAGTGAGAGCGGGCGGTGGACCGGGGAGCTGTTTTTT CASSESGRWTGELFF
NA TRBJ2-1 TRBV10-1 TRBD2 TGCGCCAGCAGTGTCGGGACTAGACGTGCTGAGCAGTTCTTC CASSVGTRRAEQFF
NA TRBJ2-3 TRBV5-1 NA TGCGCCAGCAGCCTGATGTCCGGGATCACAGATACGCAGTATTTT CASSLMSGITDTQYF
NA TRBJ1-1 TRBV10-2 NA TGCGCCAGCAGTGAGGGGGGGACTGAAGCTTTCTTT CASSEGGTEAFF
NA TRBJ2-3 TRBV5-4 NA TGTGCCAGCAGCGGGGGGACGGACTGGAGCACAGATACGCAGTATTTT CASSGGTDWSTDTQYF
NA TRBJ1-5 TRBV19 TRBD1 TGTGCCAGTAGTATCGGGACAGGGAGAGAGCAGCCCCAGCATTTT CASSIGTGREQPQHF
NA TRBJ1-5 TRBV11-2 NA TGTGCCAGCAGCTTTAATAGCAATCAGCCCCAGCATTTT CASSFNSNQPQHF
NA TRBJ1-6 TRBV19 TRBD1 TGTGCCAGTACCCCGGGACAGGAGACATATAATTCACCCCTCCACTTT CASTPGQETYNSPLHF
few TRBJ2-5 TRBV5-1 TRBD1 TGCGCCAGCAGCTTGGGAGATTCGGGACAGGGGTGGGAGACCCAGTACTTC CASSLGDSGQGWETQYF
once TRBJ2-5 TRBV5-1 TRBD1 TGCGCCAGCAGCTTGGGGGACAGGGATTCAGAGACCCAGTACTTC CASSLGDRDSETQYF
NA TRBJ2-3 TRBV11-2 TRBD2 TGTGCCAGCAGCTTAGGACTAGCCGGGCGCCAGTATTTT CASSLGLAGRQYF
few TRBJ2-5 TRBV7-8 TRBD1 TGTGCCAGCAGCCAGGGGACAGCCCCAACGGAGACCCAGTACTTC CASSQGTAPTETQYF
few TRBJ1-3 TRBV5-6 NA TGTGCCAGCAGCTTCGGGACTGCGATCGGAAACACCATATATTTT CASSFGTAIGNTIYF
NA TRBJ1-5 TRBV7-8 NA TGTGCCAGCAGCTTAAGGGGAAGCAATCAGCCCCAGCATTTT CASSLRGSNQPQHF
NA TRBJ2-2 TRBV7-9 TRBD2 TGTTCCAGCAGCTTTAGACTAGCGGATAACACCGGGGAGCTGTTTTTT CSSSFRLADNTGELFF
NA TRBJ2-5 TRBV10-3 TRBD2 TGTGCCATCAGTGAATCGACTAGCGGTTATCAAGAGACCCAGTACTTC CAISESTSGYQETQYF
NA TRBJ2-5 TRBV5-1 TRBD1 TGCGCCAGCAGCTCTACGGGACAGGGTGCGACCCAGTACTTC CASSSTGQGATQYF
NA TRBJ2-1 TRBV7-2 TRBD2 TGTGCCAGCAGCTTAGTGTTAGTAGCGGGGGGCCTTTACAATGAGCAGTTCTTC CASSLVLVAGGLYNEQFF
NA TRBJ2-2 TRBV7-6 TRBD1 TGTGCCAGCAGCTTAGGACAGGGGGGACCCGGGGAGCTGTTTTTT CASSLGQGGPGELFF
NA TRBJ2-1 TRBV11-2 TRBD2 TGTGCCAGCAGCCCCGGAGCGGGGGGTTATGAGCAGTTCTTC CASSPGAGGYEQFF
NA TRBJ1-2 TRBV28 NA TGTGCCAGCATGAACAATAACTATGGCTACACCTTC CASMNNNYGYTF
NA TRBJ1-2 TRBV28 TRBD1 TGTGCCAGCAGTTTATTAGACAGGGGCTATGGCTACACCTTC CASSLLDRGYGYTF
NA TRBJ2-7 TRBV18 NA TGTGCCAGCTCACCACTTGGACGGGAAACCTACGAGCAGTACTTC CASSPLGRETYEQYF
NA TRBJ2-7 TRBV12-5 NA TGTGCTAGTGCCCTGACCGAAGGAACGGAGGAGCAGTACTTC CASALTEGTEEQYF
NA TRBJ2-7 TRBV11-3 TRBD1 TGTGCCAGCAGCCTACACGGGACAGGAGATTACGAGCAGTACTTC CASSLHGTGDYEQYF
few TRBJ1-5 TRBV10-3 TRBD1 TGTGCCATCAGTGCAGGGGGTCAGCCCCAGCATTTT CAISAGGQPQHF
few TRBJ2-2 TRBV5-1 NA TGCGCCAGCAGCCAGGACAGCCCGAACACCGGGGAGCTGTTTTTT CASSQDSPNTGELFF
NA TRBJ2-7 TRBV6-6 TRBD1 TGTGCCAGCAGTTACGATGTCAGGGGGCGATACGAGCAGTACTTC CASSYDVRGRYEQYF
NA TRBJ2-2 TRBV29-1 TRBD1 TGCAGCGCCGGACAGGGCCCGAACACCGGGGAGCTGTTTTTT CSAGQGPNTGELFF
NA TRBJ1-1 TRBV6-5 NA TGTGCCAGCAGTTCATGGGACATGCCCGTGGTCGCTTTCTTT CASSSWDMPVVAFF
NA TRBJ2-7 TRBV6-6 NA TGTGCCAGCAGTGATCAGGGCTACGAGCAGTACTTC CASSDQGYEQYF
few TRBJ1-2 TRBV7-8 TRBD1 TGTGCCAGCAGCTTTATTATTGAGACAGGGGGCCGGCTCTATGGCTACACCTTC CASSFIIETGGRLYGYTF
NA TRBJ1-2 TRBV19 TRBD1 TGTGCCAGTGTTGACAGGGGGCGAGGGGGCTATGGCTACACCTTC CASVDRGRGGYGYTF